These 20 T cell receptor beta chains originate from one sample sequenced in a study of identical twins. One entry per CDR3 protein results from TCRdb running MiXCR on the 5' RACE reads. Among approximately 240,000 distinct CDR3 sequences listed, about 14% were seen once. Sequenced input: memory (CD45RO+) T cells sorted from blood. These TCRs come from a woman aged 18 to 35 in good health.

This clonotype was seen a handful of times. V usage is TRBV7-6 and J usage is TRBJ1-6; D perhaps matches TRBD1 (6 bases). V lost 3 bases and J lost 9, with 12 bases in between. CDR1 and CDR2 from the germline V gene are SGHVS and FNYEAQ. There are 14 residues in the CDR3. The CDR3 loop reads CASSLNREVSPLHF. CDR3 sequence (DNA): TGTGCCAGCAGCTTGAACAGGGAAGTTTCACCCCTCCACTTT.

Only a few counts were recorded for this clonotype. The chain carries TRBV6-2 or TRBV6-3 and TRBJ1-5, with D unclear. The CDR3 consists of 13 residues. CDR1 is MNHEY and CDR2 is SVGEGT in the germline V gene. Trimming stripped 4 bases from V and 4 bases from J, with 8 bases between. The CDR3 region is CASSSLGNQPQHF. CDR3 nucleotide sequence: TGTGCCAGCAGTTCTTTGGGGAATCAGCCCCAGCATTTT.

The chain is built from TRBV7-2 and TRBJ2-7; TRBD1 might be the D (6 bases). The CDR3 covers 16 residues. Germline V gene data show CDR1 as SGHTA and CDR2 as FQGNSA. V dropped 5 bases and J dropped 0 bases, with 17 bases sitting between them. The chain's CDR3 is CASSAPLGHDSYEQYF. CDR3 coding DNA: TGTGCCAGCAGCGCCCCATTGGGACATGACTCCTACGAGCAGTACTTC.

The rearrangement links TRBV4-3 to TRBJ2-3; D possibly corresponds to TRBD2 (6 bases). CDR1 is LGHNA, CDR2 YSLEER, per germline. The CDR3 length is 17 residues. With 0 bases removed from V and 6 bases from J, the gap between germline ends came to 19 bases. The CDR3 here is CASSQEGRWGSRDTQYF. The CDR3 nucleotides read TGCGCCAGCAGCCAAGAAGGGAGGTGGGGCTCAAGGGATACGCAGTATTTT.

V gene TRBV5-3 combines with J gene TRBJ2-3, with 11 bases identical to TRBD2. TRBV5-3 is recorded as an ORF, its role being uncertain. V shed 2 bases, J shed 2 bases, and the junction held 10 bases outside the gene matches. This CDR3 region has 18 residues. The CDR3 DNA reads TGTGCCAGAAGCTTTGTCTCTAGCGGGGGGCCAATCACAGATACGCAGTATTTT. Translation: CARSFVSSGGPITDTQYF.

This chain uses TRBV20-1 with TRBJ2-7, with a possible D match to TRBD2 (6 bases). Trimming removed 2 bases from V and 1 base from J, with 18 bases in between. Germline CDR1 is DFQATT and CDR2 is SNEGSKA (reference sequence). The CDR3 has 16 amino acids. The CDR3 region has the DNA TGCAGTGCTAGAACAACGAATCGGCGGGATTCCTACGAGCAGTACTTC. Protein sequence: CSARTTNRRDSYEQYF.

This chain joins TRBV6-2 or TRBV6-3 and TRBJ2-1; 10 bases are a match to TRBD2. This CDR3 spans 16 amino acids. Germline CDR1 and CDR2: MNHEY and SVGEGT. J gave up 3 bases and V 7 bases, and 9 bases lay outside the gene matches. The CDR3 sequence: CASTYRAGGLYNEQFF. CDR3 nucleotides: TGTGCCAGCACCTACCGAGCGGGAGGGCTCTACAATGAGCAGTTCTTC.

This rearrangement joins TRBV20-1 to TRBJ1-2; 7 bases line up with TRBD1. The trim removed 8 bases at V and 5 bases at J, leaving 8 bases unmatched. Germline V gene lookup returns CDR1 DFQATT and CDR2 SNEGSKA (reference sequence). The CDR3 is 12 amino acids. The DNA of the CDR3 is TGCAGTTCACAGGGGAGTCGATATGGCTACACCTTC. This translates into CSSQGSRYGYTF.

A few counts support this clonotype. V usage is TRBV6-1 and J usage is TRBJ2-2, with 12 nucleotides matching TRBD2. The CDR3 has 15 amino acids. CDR1 and CDR2 (germline): MNHNS, SASEGT. The junction had 1 base not matched to a gene; V was cut back by 2 bases and J by 6 bases. This CDR3 is CASSELAGGPGELFF. Here the CDR3 DNA reads TGTGCCAGCAGTGAACTAGCGGGGGGGCCCGGGGAGCTGTTTTTT.

This clonotype was counted ten times or more. The rearrangement joins TRBV29-1 to TRBJ2-5; tentatively, D is TRBD1 (6 bases). The CDR3 consists of 12 residues. V lost 5 bases and J 5 bases, leaving 12 bases between the germline ends. In germline, CDR1 is SQVTM, CDR2 ANQGSEA. The CDR3 is CSVRRGSETQYF. CDR3 bases: TGCAGCGTTCGTAGGGGGTCTGAGACCCAGTACTTC.

This clonotype occurred a few times. The chain carries TRBV20-1 and TRBJ2-3; D remains ambiguous. V was trimmed by 3 bases and J by 8 bases, leaving 12 bases between them. Per germline, CDR1 DFQATT and CDR2 SNEGSKA (reference sequence). This CDR3 has 12 amino acids. For the CDR3, the DNA is TGCAGTGCTAGCAAACCGACCCGTACGCAGTATTTT. Its protein product is CSASKPTRTQYF.

This clonotype came up a few times. This rearrangement joins TRBV7-9 to TRBJ2-7; no clear D. Between the trimmed V and J ends, which lost 4 bases and 3 bases, there was a span of 10 bases. CDR1 SEHNR and CDR2 FQNEAQ come from the germline V gene (reference sequence). The CDR3 is 13 residues long. Here the CDR3 DNA reads TGTGCCAGCAGCTCCTCGACTGGCTACGAGCAGTACTTC. Residues: CASSSSTGYEQYF.

This clonotype was observed a handful of times. The chain carries TRBV5-6 and TRBJ1-1; maybe TRBD1 (5 bases). This CDR3 contains 15 residues. Germline lookup yields CDR1 SGHDT and CDR2 YYEEEE. The V gene lost 2 bases and the J gene lost 6 bases, with 17 bases spanning the gap. The chain's CDR3 is CASSFSRGNVAEAFF. For the CDR3, the DNA is TGTGCCAGCAGCTTTTCTAGGGGAAATGTGGCTGAAGCTTTCTTT.

The V call is TRBV20-1, the J call TRBJ1-6; 10 bases are a match to TRBD1. Germline CDR1 and CDR2: DFQATT and SNEGSKA (reference sequence). This CDR3 region has 18 residues. The CDR3 DNA sequence: TGCAGCGCCGTCCCGGGACAGGGGTCTAGCTCCTATAATTCACCCCTCCACTTT. As protein: CSAVPGQGSSSYNSPLHF.

This clonotype was seen only a few times. This chain uses TRBV5-5 with TRBJ2-7; weak D call: TRBD2 (5 bases). CDR1 is SGHKS and CDR2 is YYEKEE in the germline V gene (reference sequence). Trimming shortened V by 6 bases and J by 2 bases, and 12 bases separated the two germline ends. The CDR3 is made up of 13 amino acids. The CDR3 DNA reads as TGTGCCAGCACTTTAGCGCCCGCCTACGAGCAGTACTTC. This encodes CASTLAPAYEQYF. Full variable domain (outside the CDR3, taken from reference TRBV5-5 and TRBJ2-7): DAGVTQSPTHLIKTRGQQVTLRCSPISGHKSVSWYQQVLGQGPQFIFQYYEKEERGRGNFPDRFSARQFPNYSSELNVNALLLGDSALYLCASTLAPAYEQYFGPGTRLTVT.

This chain uses TRBV15 with TRBJ2-3, with 7 bases identical to TRBD1. CDR3 length equals 14 residues. Looked up from germline, CDR1 is LNHNV and CDR2 is YYDKDF (reference sequence). Losses at the gene ends were 5 bases for V and 1 base for J; bases not matched to a gene: 3. CDR3 coding DNA: TGTGCCACCAGCCCAGACAGGGGCACAGATACGCAGTATTTT. Its translation is CATSPDRGTDTQYF.

The CDR3: CASSVVVGESDTQYF. The CDR3 coding sequence is TGTGCCAGCAGCGTAGTAGTGGGGGAGTCGGATACGCAGTATTTT. The chain combines TRBV9 with TRBJ2-3; tentatively, D is TRBD1 or TRBD2 (5 bases each). Germline CDR1 SGDLS, CDR2 YYNGEE. The V end was cut by 0 bases, the J end by 6 bases, with 14 bases between. CDR3 length: 15 amino acids. The full variable domain, its missing parts supplied by reference TRBV9 and TRBJ2-3, is DSGVTQTPKHLITATGQRVTLRCSPRSGDLSVYWYQQSLDQGLQFLIQYYNGEERAKGNILERFSAQQFPDLHSELNLSSLELGDSALYFCASSVVVGESDTQYFGPGTRLTVL.

The chain links TRBV20-1 to TRBJ1-1; D not certain. The germline V and J ends were trimmed by 1 base and 3 bases, with 9 bases remaining between them. There are 13 residues in the CDR3. Germline CDR1 is DFQATT and CDR2 is SNEGSKA (reference sequence). For the CDR3, the DNA is TGCAGTGCTAGAGCTGTACGGTACACTGAAGCTTTCTTT. As protein: CSARAVRYTEAFF.

This clonotype showed up just a few times. The chain has TRBV12-3 or TRBV12-4 and TRBJ2-6; D remains unclear. V was pared by 7 bases and J by 0 bases, with 10 bases between. The CDR3 sequence is 15 residues long. This chain's CDR3 is CASTHRTSGANVLTF. The CDR3 nucleotides are TGTGCCAGCACCCATAGGACCTCTGGGGCCAACGTCCTGACTTTC.

This clonotype was seen at least ten times. The chain joins TRBV7-2 to TRBJ1-2, with 8 bases identical to TRBD1. The germline gives CDR1 SGHTA, CDR2 FQGNSA. This CDR3 is built from 15 residues. V shed 5 bases and J 5 bases; nucleotides not matched to a gene: 10. Here the CDR3 reads CASSKQGQGLYGYTF. The CDR3 DNA reads as TGTGCCAGCAGCAAGCAAGGACAGGGCCTATATGGCTACACCTTC.